This TCR beta chain was sequenced during a study of CD8 T cells in Susac syndrome. RNA was extracted with the RNeasy kit, and a quantity of 0.5 to 1 ug was reverse transcribed using random hexamers. MiXCR was run by TCRdb on the immunoSEQ multiplex PCR reads, yielding one entry per CDR3 protein. The repertoire has 150,000 to 190,000 distinct CDR3 sequences, nearly 97% of them found once; the top ten carry 0.14% to 0.15%. CDR1 and CDR2 from the germline V gene are SEHNR and FQNEAQ (reference sequence). The CDR3 contains 16 residues. The V gene end was trimmed by 4 bases and the J gene end by 1 base; junction bases not matched to a gene: 6.

The V call is TRBV7-9, the J call TRBJ2-1, with 8 bases identical to TRBD2. The sequenced sample was CD8+ T cells from PBMCs. The clonotype was recovered from a human donor with multiple sclerosis. Here the CDR3 reads CASSYRGGVSYNEQFF. DNA of the CDR3: TGTGCCAGCAGCTACCGGGGGGGCGTATCCTACAATGAGCAGTTCTTC.